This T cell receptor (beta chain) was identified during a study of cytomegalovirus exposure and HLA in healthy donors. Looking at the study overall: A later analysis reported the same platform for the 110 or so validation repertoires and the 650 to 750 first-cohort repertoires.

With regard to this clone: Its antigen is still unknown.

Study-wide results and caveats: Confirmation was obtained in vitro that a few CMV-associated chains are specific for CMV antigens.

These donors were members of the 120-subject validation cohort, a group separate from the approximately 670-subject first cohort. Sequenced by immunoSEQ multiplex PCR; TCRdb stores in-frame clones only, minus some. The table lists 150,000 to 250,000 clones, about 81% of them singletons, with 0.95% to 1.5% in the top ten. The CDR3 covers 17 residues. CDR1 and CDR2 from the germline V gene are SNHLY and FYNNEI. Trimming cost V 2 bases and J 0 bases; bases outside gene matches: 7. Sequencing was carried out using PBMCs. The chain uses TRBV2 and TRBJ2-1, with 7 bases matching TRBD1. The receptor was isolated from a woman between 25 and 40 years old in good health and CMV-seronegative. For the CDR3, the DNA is TGTGCCAGCAGTGAAACCGGCGGACAGGTCTCCTACAATGAGCAGTTCTTC. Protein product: CASSETGGQVSYNEQFF.